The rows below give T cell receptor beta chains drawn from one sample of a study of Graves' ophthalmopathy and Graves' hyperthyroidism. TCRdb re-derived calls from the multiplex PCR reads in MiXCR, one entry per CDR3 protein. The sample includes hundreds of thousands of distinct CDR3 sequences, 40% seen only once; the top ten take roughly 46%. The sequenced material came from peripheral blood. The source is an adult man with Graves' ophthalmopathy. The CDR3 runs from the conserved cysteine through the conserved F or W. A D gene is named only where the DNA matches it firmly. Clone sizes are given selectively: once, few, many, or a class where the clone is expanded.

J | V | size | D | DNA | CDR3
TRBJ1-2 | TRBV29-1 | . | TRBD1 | TGCAGCGTTAGCCGGGACAGGGCGCTCAACTATGGCTACACCTTC | CSVSRDRALNYGYTF
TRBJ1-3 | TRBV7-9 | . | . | TGTGCCAGCAGCTTAATAGCGGTCGGAAACACCATATATTTT | CASSLIAVGNTIYF
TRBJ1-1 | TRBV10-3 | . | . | TGTGCCATCACCTGGGGCGGCTCGAACACTGAAGCTTTCTTT | CAITWGGSNTEAFF
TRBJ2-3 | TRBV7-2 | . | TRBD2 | TGTGCCAGCAGCTCTTTGGTGTTACTAGCGGGAGGGCCGGTAGATACGCAGTATTTT | CASSSLVLLAGGPVDTQYF
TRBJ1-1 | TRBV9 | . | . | TGTGCCAGCAGCGTAGATCGGGGCGATCTAACAAACACTGAAGCTTTCTTT | CASSVDRGDLTNTEAFF
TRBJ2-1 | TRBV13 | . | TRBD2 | TGTGCCAGCAGTGATTTTGAGGGGCTAGCGGGAGAAGGGTCCTACAATGAGCAGTTCTTC | CASSDFEGLAGEGSYNEQFF
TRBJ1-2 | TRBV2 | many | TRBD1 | TGTGCCAGCAGTCGGACAGGGTCGAACTATGGCTACACCTTC | CASSRTGSNYGYTF
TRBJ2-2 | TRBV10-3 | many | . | TGTGCCATCAGCGTGGAGGGGGCCGGGGAGCTGTTTTTT | CAISVEGAGELFF
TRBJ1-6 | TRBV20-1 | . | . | TGCAGTGCCCGAGGGGGGGGACGGGGGAATTCACCCCTCCACTTT | CSARGGGRGNSPLHF
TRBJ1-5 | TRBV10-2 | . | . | TGTGCCAGCAGCCAAGACAGTAGCAATCAGCCCCAGCATTTT | CASSQDSSNQPQHF
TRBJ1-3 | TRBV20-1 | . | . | TGCAGTGCTAGTACAGGCTCTGGAAACACCATATATTTT | CSASTGSGNTIYF
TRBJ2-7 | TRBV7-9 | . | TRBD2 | TGCGCCAGCAGCCAACTAAGTGGTGAGCGGGGCACCTACGAGCAGTACTTC | CASSQLSGERGTYEQYF
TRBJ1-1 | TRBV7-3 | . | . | TGTGCCAGCTCACATAAACGGGACTTGAACACTGAAGCTTTCTTT | CASSHKRDLNTEAFF
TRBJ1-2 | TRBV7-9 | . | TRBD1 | TGTGCCAGCAGCTTAAGGACAGGGGGTGACACAAACTATGGCTACACCTTC | CASSLRTGGDTNYGYTF
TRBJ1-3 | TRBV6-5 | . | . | TGTGCCAGCAGTTATGGGGGCGCTCTGGGAAACACCATATATTTT | CASSYGGALGNTIYF
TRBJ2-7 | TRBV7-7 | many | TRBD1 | TGTGCTAGCAGCCCCGGGGACAGGGATCGGCAGTACTTC | CASSPGDRDRQYF
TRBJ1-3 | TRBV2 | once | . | TGTGCCAGCAGTGAATGGGACTCTGGAAACACCATATATTTT | CASSEWDSGNTIYF
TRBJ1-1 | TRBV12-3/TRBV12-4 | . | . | TGTGCCAGCAGTTTATGGGGGGCCTCGAACACTGAAGCTTTCTTT | CASSLWGASNTEAFF
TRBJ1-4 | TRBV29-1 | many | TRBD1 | TGCAGCGTGGAGGGACAGGGGACTAATGAAAAACTGTTTTTT | CSVEGQGTNEKLFF
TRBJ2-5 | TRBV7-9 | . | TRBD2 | TGTGCCGAAAAACTAGCGGGAGGAGCGGAGACCCAGTACTTC | CAEKLAGGAETQYF
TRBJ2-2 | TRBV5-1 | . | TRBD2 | TGCGCCAGCAACCCTTTGGCCGGGACTACTAACACCGGGGAGCTGTTTTTT | CASNPLAGTTNTGELFF
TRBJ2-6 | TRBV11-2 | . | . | TGTGCCAGCAGCTGGGGGGTCGGGGCCAACGTCCTGACTTTC | CASSWGVGANVLTF
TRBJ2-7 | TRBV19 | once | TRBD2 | TGTGCCAGTAGTATGGGGCCACCGGGACTAGCGGGACCTTCAACCTACGAGCAGTACTTC | CASSMGPPGLAGPSTYEQYF
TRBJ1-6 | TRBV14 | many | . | TGTGCCAGCAGCCAAGCCTGGACGGCCAATTCACCCCTCCACTTT | CASSQAWTANSPLHF
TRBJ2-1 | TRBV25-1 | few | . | TGTGCCAGCAGTTACGACGGACGCGAGCAGTTCTTC | CASSYDGREQFF
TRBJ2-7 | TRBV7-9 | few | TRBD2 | TGTGCCAGCAGCTTGAGCGGGAGATTATACGAGCAGTACTTC | CASSLSGRLYEQYF
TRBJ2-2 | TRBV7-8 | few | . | TGTGCCAGCAGCTTACGTCAGGGAGTGTACGGCGGGGAGCTGTTTTTT | CASSLRQGVYGGELFF
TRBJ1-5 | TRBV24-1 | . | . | TGTGCCACCAGTTTGGGAGGGGCTGGCAATCAGCCCCAGCATTTT | CATSLGGAGNQPQHF